This T cell receptor (beta chain) derives from a study of radiotherapy plus CTLA-4 blockade in lung cancer. Broader study findings: TCR clones of tumor origin grew in blood after radiotherapy plus ipilimumab.

Chemo-refractory metastatic non-small-cell lung cancer patients were treated with focal radiation plus CTLA-4 blockade with ipilimumab. The CDR3 runs 14 residues. V was pared by 3 bases and J by 7 bases, with 4 bases of the junction left unmatched. Germline CDR1 is SGHAT and CDR2 is FQDESV (reference sequence). To note about this clone: Its antigen is currently unknown.

Generated by immunoSEQ multiplex PCR, the TCRdb table keeps only in-frame clones and is missing some. The repertoire holds approximately 80,000 clones, with around 74% as singletons. The chain couples TRBV11-1 to TRBJ2-1; 9 bases match TRBD2. The sequence came from a human donor with non-small cell lung cancer whose response to radiotherapy plus ipilimumab could not be evaluated. Sequencing was performed on peripheral blood, taken from a patient treated with radiotherapy plus ipilimumab. The CDR3 reads CASSFGSGRNEQFF. The CDR3, as DNA: TGTGCCAGCAGCTTCGGGAGCGGGAGGAATGAGCAGTTCTTC. Looking up the rest from reference TRBV11-1 and TRBJ2-1 gives the full variable domain: EAEVAQSPRYKITEKSQAVAFWCDPISGHATLYWYRQILGQGPELLVQFQDESVVDDSQLPKDRFSAERLKGVDSTLKIQPAELGDSAMYLCASSFGSGRNEQFFGPGTRLTVL.